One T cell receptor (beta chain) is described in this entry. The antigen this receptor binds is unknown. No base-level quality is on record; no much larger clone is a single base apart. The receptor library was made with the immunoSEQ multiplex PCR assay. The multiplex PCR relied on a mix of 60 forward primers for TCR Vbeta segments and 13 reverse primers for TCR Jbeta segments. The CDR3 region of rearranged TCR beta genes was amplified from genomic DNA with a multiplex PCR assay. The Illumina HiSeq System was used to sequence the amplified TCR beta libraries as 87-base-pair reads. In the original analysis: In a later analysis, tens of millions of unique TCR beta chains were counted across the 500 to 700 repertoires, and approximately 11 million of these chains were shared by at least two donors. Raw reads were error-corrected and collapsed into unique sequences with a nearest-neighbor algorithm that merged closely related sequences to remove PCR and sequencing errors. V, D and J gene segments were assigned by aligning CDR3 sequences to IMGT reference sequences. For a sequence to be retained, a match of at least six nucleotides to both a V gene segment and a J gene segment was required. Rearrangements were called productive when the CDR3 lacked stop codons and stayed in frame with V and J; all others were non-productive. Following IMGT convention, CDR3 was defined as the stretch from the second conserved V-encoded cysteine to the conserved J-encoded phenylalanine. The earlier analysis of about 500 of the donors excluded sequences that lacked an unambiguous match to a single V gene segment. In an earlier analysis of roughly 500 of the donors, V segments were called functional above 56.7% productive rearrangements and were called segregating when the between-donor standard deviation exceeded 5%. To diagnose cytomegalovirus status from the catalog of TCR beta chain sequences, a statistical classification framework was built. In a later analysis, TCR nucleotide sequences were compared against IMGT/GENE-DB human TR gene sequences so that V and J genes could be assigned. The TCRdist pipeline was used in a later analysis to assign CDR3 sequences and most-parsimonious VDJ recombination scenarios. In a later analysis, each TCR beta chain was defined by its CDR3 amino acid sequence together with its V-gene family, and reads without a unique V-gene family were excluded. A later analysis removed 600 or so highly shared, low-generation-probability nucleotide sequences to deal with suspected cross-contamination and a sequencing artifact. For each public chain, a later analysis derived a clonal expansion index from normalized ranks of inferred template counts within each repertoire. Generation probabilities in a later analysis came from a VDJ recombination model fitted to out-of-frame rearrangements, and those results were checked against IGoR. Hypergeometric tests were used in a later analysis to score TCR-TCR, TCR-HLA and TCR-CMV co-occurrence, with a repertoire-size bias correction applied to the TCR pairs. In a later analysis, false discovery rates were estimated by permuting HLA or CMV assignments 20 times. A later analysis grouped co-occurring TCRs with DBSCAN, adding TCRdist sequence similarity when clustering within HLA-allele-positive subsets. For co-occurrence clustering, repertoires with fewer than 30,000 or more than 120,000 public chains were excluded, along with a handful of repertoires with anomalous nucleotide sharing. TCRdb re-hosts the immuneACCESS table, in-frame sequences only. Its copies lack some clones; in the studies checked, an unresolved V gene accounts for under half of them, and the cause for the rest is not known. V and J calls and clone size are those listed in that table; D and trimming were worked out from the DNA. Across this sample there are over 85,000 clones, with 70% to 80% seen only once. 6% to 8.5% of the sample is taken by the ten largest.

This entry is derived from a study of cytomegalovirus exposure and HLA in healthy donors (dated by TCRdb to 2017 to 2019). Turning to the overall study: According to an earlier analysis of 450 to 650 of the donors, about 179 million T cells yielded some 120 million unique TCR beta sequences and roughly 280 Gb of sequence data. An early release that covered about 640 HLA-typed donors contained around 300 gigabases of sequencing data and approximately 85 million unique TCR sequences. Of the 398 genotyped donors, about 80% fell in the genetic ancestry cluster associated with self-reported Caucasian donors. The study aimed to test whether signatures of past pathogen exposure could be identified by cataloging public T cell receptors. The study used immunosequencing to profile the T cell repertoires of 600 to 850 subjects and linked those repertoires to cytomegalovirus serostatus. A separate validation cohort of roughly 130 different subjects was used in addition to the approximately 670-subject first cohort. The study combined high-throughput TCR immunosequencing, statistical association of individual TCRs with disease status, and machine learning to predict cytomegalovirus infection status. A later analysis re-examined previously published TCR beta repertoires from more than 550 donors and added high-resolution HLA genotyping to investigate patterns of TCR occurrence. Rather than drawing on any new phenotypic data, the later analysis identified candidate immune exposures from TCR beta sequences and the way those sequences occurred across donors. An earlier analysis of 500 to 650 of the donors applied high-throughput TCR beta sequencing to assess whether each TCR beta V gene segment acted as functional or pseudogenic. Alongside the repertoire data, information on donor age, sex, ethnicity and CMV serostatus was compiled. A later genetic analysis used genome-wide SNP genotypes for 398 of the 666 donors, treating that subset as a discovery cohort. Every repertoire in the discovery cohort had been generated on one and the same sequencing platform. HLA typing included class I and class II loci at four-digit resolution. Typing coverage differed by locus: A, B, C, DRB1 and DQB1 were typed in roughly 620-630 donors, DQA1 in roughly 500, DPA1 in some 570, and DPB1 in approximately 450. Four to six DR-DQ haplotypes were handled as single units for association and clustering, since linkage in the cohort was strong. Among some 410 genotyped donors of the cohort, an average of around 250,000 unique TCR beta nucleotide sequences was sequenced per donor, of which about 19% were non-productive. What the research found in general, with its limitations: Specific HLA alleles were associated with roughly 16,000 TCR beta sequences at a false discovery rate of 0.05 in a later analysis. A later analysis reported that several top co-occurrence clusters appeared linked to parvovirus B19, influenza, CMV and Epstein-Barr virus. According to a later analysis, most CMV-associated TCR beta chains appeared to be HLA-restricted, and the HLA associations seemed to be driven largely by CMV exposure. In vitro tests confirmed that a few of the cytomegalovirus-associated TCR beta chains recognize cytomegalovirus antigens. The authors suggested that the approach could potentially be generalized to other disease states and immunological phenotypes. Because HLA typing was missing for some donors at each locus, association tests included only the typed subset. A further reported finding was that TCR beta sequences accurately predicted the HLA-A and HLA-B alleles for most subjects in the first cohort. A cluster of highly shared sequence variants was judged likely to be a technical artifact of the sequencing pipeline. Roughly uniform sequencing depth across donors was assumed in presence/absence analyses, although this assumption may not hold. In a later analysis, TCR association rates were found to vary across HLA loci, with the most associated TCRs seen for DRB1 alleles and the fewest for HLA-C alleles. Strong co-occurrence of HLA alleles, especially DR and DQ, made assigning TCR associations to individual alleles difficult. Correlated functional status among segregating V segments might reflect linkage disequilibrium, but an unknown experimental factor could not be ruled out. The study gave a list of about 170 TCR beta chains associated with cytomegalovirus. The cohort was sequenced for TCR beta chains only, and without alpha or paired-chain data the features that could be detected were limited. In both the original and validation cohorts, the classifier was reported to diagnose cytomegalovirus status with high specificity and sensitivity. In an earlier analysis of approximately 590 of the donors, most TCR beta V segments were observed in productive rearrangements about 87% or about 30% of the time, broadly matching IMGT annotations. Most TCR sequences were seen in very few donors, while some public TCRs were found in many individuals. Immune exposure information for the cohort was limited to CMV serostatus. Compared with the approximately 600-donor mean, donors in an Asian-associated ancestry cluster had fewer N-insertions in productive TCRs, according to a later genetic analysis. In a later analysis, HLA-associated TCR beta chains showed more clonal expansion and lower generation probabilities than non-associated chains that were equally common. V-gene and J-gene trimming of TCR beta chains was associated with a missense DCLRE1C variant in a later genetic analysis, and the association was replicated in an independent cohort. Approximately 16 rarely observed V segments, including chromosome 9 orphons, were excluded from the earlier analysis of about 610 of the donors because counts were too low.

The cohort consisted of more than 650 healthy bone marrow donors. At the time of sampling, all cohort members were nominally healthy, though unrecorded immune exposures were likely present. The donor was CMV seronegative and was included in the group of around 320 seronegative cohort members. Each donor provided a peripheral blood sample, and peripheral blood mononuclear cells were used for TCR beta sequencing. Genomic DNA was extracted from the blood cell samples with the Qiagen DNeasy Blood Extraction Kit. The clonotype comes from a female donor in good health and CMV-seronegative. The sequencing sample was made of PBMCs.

The base sequence is TGTGCCAGCAGCTTAGAGGCACCGGGACAGGGAAAAAACATTCAGTACTTC. This translates into CASSLEAPGQGKNIQYF. The sequence is built from TRBV7-9 and TRBJ2-4; TRBD1 matches 9 bases in the middle. Clipping removes 1 base from V and 4 bases from J, with 8 as the unmatched junction base count. Inclusive of the bounding cysteine and phenylalanine, the CDR3 is 17 residues long. The entry retains the CDR3 DNA only, 51 bases that are in frame from base 1. In the germline V gene (reference sequence), CDR1 corresponds to SEHNR and CDR2 to FQNEAQ.